This is a list of T cell receptor beta chains from one sample in a study of Graves' ophthalmopathy and Graves' hyperthyroidism. TCRdb ran MiXCR on the multiplex PCR reads and lists one entry per CDR3 protein. The sample shows fewer than 650,000 distinct CDR3 sequences, around a fifth of them seen only once. Sequenced: peripheral blood. The receptors shown here come from a woman aged 18-35 years with stable Graves' hyperthyroidism. Some clones in this sample may be carry-over from other donors' samples. Both conserved end residues are trimmed from each CDR3.

J gene | V gene | CDR3 protein
TRBJ2-4 | TRBV3-1 | ASSLGLWGPKRVFQY
TRBJ1-2 | TRBV20-1 | SASYRDRKNYGYT
TRBJ2-7 | TRBV4-2 | ASSQSSGAEQY
TRBJ2-7 | TRBV6-5 | ASSYTLPEANEQY
TRBJ2-5 | TRBV6-5 | ASSYSILAGIQETQY
TRBJ2-2 | TRBV6-2/TRBV6-3 | ASSALLNTGELF
TRBJ2-5 | TRBV5-1 | ASSRTRETQY
TRBJ2-5 | TRBV20-1 | SARTGQKETQY
TRBJ1-2 | TRBV2 | ASSEDIWGYT
TRBJ2-5 | TRBV12-3/TRBV12-4 | ASSLDPSGRETQY
TRBJ1-6 | TRBV5-1 | ASSQEGGSPLH
TRBJ1-5 | TRBV6-1 | ASSPSGTSNQPQH
TRBJ1-5 | TRBV2 | ASRGIRAYYQPQH
TRBJ1-5 | TRBV12-3/TRBV12-4 | ASSLDGRRAPQH
TRBJ1-6 | TRBV7-2 | ASSLDRGLSPLH
TRBJ1-2 | TRBV12-3/TRBV12-4 | ASSLAPHGYT
TRBJ2-7 | TRBV27 | ASSLSTGQGGNYEQY
TRBJ2-2 | TRBV7-8 | ASSPRRVNTGELF
TRBJ2-7 | TRBV2 | ASSETTGVQY
TRBJ1-6 | TRBV6-1 | ASSEGPPNPLH
TRBJ1-1 | TRBV20-1 | SAREAGTGGDTEAF
TRBJ2-2 | TRBV10-3 | AISDSKSNTGGLF
TRBJ2-5 | TRBV10-3 | AIREGGGRETQY
TRBJ1-5 | TRBV28 | ASSKGSGNQPQH
TRBJ1-1 | TRBV28 | ASSFWRNMNTEAF
TRBJ2-5 | TRBV3-1 | ASSQGRGQETQY
TRBJ1-2 | TRBV12-5 | ASGLVSWGLGYGYT
TRBJ2-5 | TRBV7-2 | ASSLDPSLGTQY
TRBJ1-5 | TRBV6-5 | ASRPVGSNQPQH
TRBJ2-2 | TRBV7-6 | ASSLRLAAAGELF
TRBJ1-1 | TRBV12-3/TRBV12-4 | ASSSSGEAF
TRBJ1-1 | TRBV20-1 | SARHGFYGKRKVAF
TRBJ2-5 | TRBV11-2 | ASSLGTGAIGTQY
TRBJ1-1 | TRBV28 | ASSIYRGYTEAF
TRBJ2-5 | TRBV27 | ASSLPPRETQY
TRBJ1-1 | TRBV11-2 | ASSWLTTTDTEAF
TRBJ1-3 | TRBV5-1 | ASSLGAAFSGNTTY
TRBJ1-5 | TRBV28 | ASSLEGFNQPQH
TRBJ1-1 | TRBV2 | ASSKDSYEAF
TRBJ2-7 | TRBV28 | ASSLLTGNPPYEQY
TRBJ1-2 | TRBV12-3/TRBV12-4 | ASSSNRAGVNGYT
TRBJ2-5 | TRBV18 | ASSPGQPRETQY
TRBJ1-5 | TRBV4-1 | ASSWTGFGQPQH
TRBJ2-7 | TRBV10-3 | AISESYTGKSSYEQY
TRBJ1-1 | TRBV6-2/TRBV6-3 | ASSSAPGVAEAF
TRBJ1-5 | TRBV28 | ASSPDFEGSNQPQH